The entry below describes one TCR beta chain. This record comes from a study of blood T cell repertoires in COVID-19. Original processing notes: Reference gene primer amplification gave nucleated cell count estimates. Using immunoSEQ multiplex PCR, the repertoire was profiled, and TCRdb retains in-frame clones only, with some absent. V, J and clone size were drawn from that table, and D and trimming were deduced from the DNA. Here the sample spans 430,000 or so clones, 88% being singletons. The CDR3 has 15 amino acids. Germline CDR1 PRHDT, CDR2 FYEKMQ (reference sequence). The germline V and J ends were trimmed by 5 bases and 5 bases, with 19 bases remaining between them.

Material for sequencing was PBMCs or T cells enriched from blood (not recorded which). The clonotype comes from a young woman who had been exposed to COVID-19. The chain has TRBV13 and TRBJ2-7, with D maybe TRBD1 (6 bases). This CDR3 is CASSPGVGAVHEQYF. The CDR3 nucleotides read TGTGCCAGCAGCCCAGGAGTGGGGGCGGTCCACGAGCAGTACTTC.